The 21 T cell receptor beta chains below were found in one sample sequenced in a study of cytomegalovirus exposure and HLA in healthy donors. The PCR contained 60 Vbeta and 13 Jbeta primers. TCRdb keeps only in-frame clones here, not all; method: immunoSEQ multiplex PCR. The specimen's table records 55,000 to 75,000 clones. Sequences were obtained from PBMCs. Source of these receptors: a male donor in good health and CMV-seronegative.

The chain carries TRBV11-1 and TRBJ2-1; 14 nucleotides agree with TRBD2. J was trimmed by 7 bases and V by 3 bases; bases with no gene match: 5. The CDR3 is 16 residues long. In germline, CDR1 is SGHAT, CDR2 FQDESV (reference sequence). The CDR3 sequence is CASSFAGTSGGNEQFF. In DNA form, the CDR3 reads TGTGCCAGCAGCTTTGCAGGGACTAGCGGGGGAAATGAGCAGTTCTTC.

V gene TRBV5-1 combines with J gene TRBJ2-3; D may be TRBD1 (5 bases). V dropped 3 bases and J dropped 0 bases, with 14 bases sitting between them. In germline, CDR1 is SGHRS, CDR2 YFSETQ. The CDR3 is made up of 16 amino acids. The CDR3 loop reads CASSSTPTVSTDTQYF. The CDR3 DNA follows: TGCGCCAGCAGCTCCACTCCGACAGTTAGCACAGATACGCAGTATTTT.

The chain couples TRBV7-9 to TRBJ2-3; maybe TRBD2 (6 bases). The germline V gene encodes CDR1 SEHNR and CDR2 FQNEAQ (reference sequence). Trimming pared 4 bases from V and 3 bases from J, leaving 14 bases between. CDR3 length: 15 residues. CDR3 in amino acids: CASSSGSLGTDTQYF. The CDR3 DNA reads TGTGCCAGCAGCTCCGGGAGCTTGGGAACAGATACGCAGTATTTT.

The chain couples TRBV7-9 to TRBJ2-2; 14 bases agree with TRBD2. Germline V lookup: CDR1 SEHNR, CDR2 FQNEAQ (reference sequence). J gave up 5 bases and V 3 bases, and 11 bases lay outside the gene matches. The CDR3 runs 19 residues. As DNA, the CDR3 is TGTGCCAGCAGCTTTCAACCGGGACTAGCGGGAGTCTATACCGGGGAGCTGTTTTTT. Translation: CASSFQPGLAGVYTGELFF.

To note about this clone: The junction shows a germline mismatch at one end, possibly a read error. This chain links TRBV19 with TRBJ1-2; 9 nucleotides align to TRBD1. Germline lookup yields CDR1 LNHDA and CDR2 SQIVND (reference sequence). The CDR3 covers 13 residues. CDR3 nucleotide sequence: TGTGCCAGTAATATACAGGGGGCTGGCGGCTACACCTTC. Translating gives CASNIQGAGGYTF.

The rearrangement links TRBV4-2 to TRBJ2-5, with TRBD2 matching over 8 bases. The CDR3 is 14 amino acids. The trim removed 5 bases at V and 5 bases at J, leaving 7 bases unmatched. The germline V gene has CDR1 LGHNA and CDR2 YNFKEQ. In DNA, the CDR3 is TGTGCCAGCAGCGCCCGGACGGGGGGGGAGACCCAGTACTTC. Its translation: CASSARTGGETQYF.

This chain uses TRBV6-1 with TRBJ2-7; TRBD2 matches at 10 bases. CDR1 and CDR2 (germline): MNHNS, SASEGT. There are 15 residues in the CDR3. Trimming cost V 5 bases and J 6 bases; bases outside gene matches: 10. In nucleotides, the CDR3 is TGTGCCAGCAGTCCTTTAGCGGGGGGCCAATTCGAGCAGTACTTC. It yields the protein CASSPLAGGQFEQYF.

The chain links TRBV11-2 to TRBJ1-1, with D unresolved. The V gene lost 4 bases and the J gene lost 8 bases, with 11 bases spanning the gap. The CDR3 consists of 12 residues. CDR1 is SGHAT, CDR2 FQNNGV, per germline. CDR3 coding DNA: TGTGCCAGCAGCTACGGACTGGAAGAAGCTTTCTTT. It translates to CASSYGLEEAFF. Drawing the rest from reference TRBV11-2 and TRBJ1-1, the complete variable domain is EAGVAQSPRYKIIEKRQSVAFWCNPISGHATLYWYQQILGQGPKLLIQFQNNGVVDDSQLPKDRFSAERLKGVDSTLKIQPAKLEDSAVYLCASSYGLEEAFFGQGTRLTVV.

Concerning this clone itself: A read error may produce the germline difference seen at one junction end. This rearrangement joins TRBV11-3 to TRBJ2-3; D ambiguous. The germline gives CDR1 SGHNT, CDR2 YENEEA. There are 14 residues in the CDR3. As DNA, the CDR3 is TGTGCCAGCAAATTACAAAAAAGCACAGATAAGCAGTATTTT. Residues: CASKLQKSTDKQYF.

The CDR3 protein is CASSPPGTVNTGELFF. The CDR3 DNA reads as TGTGCCAGCAGTCCACCCGGGACAGTTAACACCGGGGAGCTGTTTTTT. The chain combines TRBV5-4 with TRBJ2-2; TRBD1 matches 7 bases. V lost 5 bases, J lost 2 bases, and 9 bases stayed unmatched. From germline, CDR1 is SGHNT and CDR2 YYREEE (reference sequence). The CDR3 runs 16 residues.

The chain is built from TRBV6-6 and TRBJ2-7, with 9 positions matching TRBD1. The CDR3 extends over 15 amino acids. The germline V gene encodes CDR1 MNHNY and CDR2 SVGAGI (reference sequence). With V trimmed by 6 bases and J by 0 bases, 6 bases remained unmatched. The CDR3 loop reads CASSSGQGSSYEQYF. The CDR3, as DNA: TGTGCCAGCAGCTCGGGACAGGGTAGCTCCTACGAGCAGTACTTC.

The genes are TRBV29-1 and TRBJ2-5; 8 bases are shared with TRBD2. The J call may not be correct, given that the DNA end is closer to TRBJ2-7. Looked up from germline, CDR1 is SQVTM and CDR2 is ANQGSEA. This CDR3 is 15 amino acids long. As DNA, the CDR3 is TGCAGCGTTGAGACGGGGCGGGGGGACGTCTTCGAGCAGTACTTC. Translating it yields CSVETGRGDVFEQYF.

This chain uses TRBV4-1 with TRBJ1-2, with TRBD1 identical over 9 bases. Germline CDR1 is MGHRA and CDR2 is YSYEKL. J gave up 6 bases and V 0 bases, and 5 bases lay outside the gene matches. The CDR3 runs to 15 residues. CDR3 amino acids: CASSQDGTGIDGYTF. In nucleotides, the CDR3 is TGCGCCAGCAGCCAAGATGGGACAGGGATTGATGGCTACACCTTC.

According to its frequency, this clone is medium-sized (0.01 to 0.1%). This chain connects TRBV6-1 to TRBJ2-1; a possible D gene is TRBD1 (6 bases). The germline V and J ends were trimmed by 11 bases and 3 bases, with 17 bases remaining between them. Germline V gene sequence: CDR1 MNHNS, CDR2 SASEGT. This CDR3 region has 14 residues. The DNA of the CDR3 is TGTGCCGGGTCCGAACAGGGCATCTACAATGAGCAGTTCTTC. Its translation is CAGSEQGIYNEQFF.

The V and J genes are TRBV18 and TRBJ2-5; weak D call: TRBD1 (5 bases). V was trimmed by 6 bases and J by 4 bases, leaving 15 bases between them. The CDR3 sequence is 14 residues long. Germline CDR1 is KGHSH and CDR2 is LQKENI. The CDR3 DNA reads TGTGCCAGCTCGCCCGAGAGAAGGGGAGAGACCCAGTACTTC. Protein: CASSPERRGETQYF.

This chain uses TRBV30 with TRBJ1-2; D not certain. The CDR3 sequence is 12 residues long. In germline, CDR1 is GTSNPN, CDR2 SVGIG (reference sequence). Trimming stripped 1 base from V and 6 bases from J, with 9 bases between. The CDR3 loop reads CAWSDRGNGYTF. The DNA of the CDR3 is TGTGCCTGGAGTGATAGAGGGAATGGCTACACCTTC.

V is TRBV4-3 and J is TRBJ2-5; TRBD2 agrees at 9 bases. In germline, CDR1 is LGHNA, CDR2 YSLEER. The CDR3 sequence is 14 residues long. Germline trimming cut 5 bases from V and 5 bases from J; bases unmatched to any gene: 6. The CDR3 nucleotides read TGCGCCAGCAGCGCGGGGGGGCCGGACGAGACCCAGTACTTC. Amino acids: CASSAGGPDETQYF.

This rearrangement joins TRBV19 to TRBJ2-3, with unresolved D. V lost 6 bases and J 4 bases, leaving 11 bases between the germline ends. From germline, CDR1 is LNHDA and CDR2 SQIVND (reference sequence). This CDR3 spans 13 amino acids. As DNA, the CDR3 is TGTGCCAGTAGGGCTAGAGGCGCAGATACGCAGTATTTT. This translates into CASRARGADTQYF.

As regards this clone: Its ends do not fully match the called genes, so a read error is possible. The gene calls are TRBV30 and TRBJ1-1; D uncertain. Germline V gene sequence: CDR1 GTSNPN, CDR2 SVGIG (reference sequence). This CDR3 region has 10 residues. CDR3 sequence (DNA): TGTGCCATTGCTAGGACTGAAGATTTCTTT. Translating gives CAIARTEDFF.

The chain has TRBV18 and TRBJ1-2; tentative D call: TRBD1 (5 bases). The ends were cut back, 5 bases at V and 4 bases at J, with 20 bases in the middle. The CDR3 length is 16 residues. Germline V gives CDR1 KGHSH, CDR2 LQKENI. DNA of the CDR3: TGTGCCAGCTCAGAAAGCGGGACGGGAGATTTCTATGGCTACACCTTC. This translates into CASSESGTGDFYGYTF.

This chain joins TRBV5-6 and TRBJ2-7; 8 bases map to TRBD2. Germline trimming cut 0 bases from V and 5 bases from J; bases unmatched to any gene: 10. The CDR3 consists of 16 residues. The germline V gene encodes CDR1 SGHDT and CDR2 YYEEEE. This CDR3 is CASSLAGLAGMHEQYF. CDR3 nucleotides: TGTGCCAGCAGCTTGGCCGGGCTAGCGGGCATGCACGAGCAGTACTTC. The variable domain in full, completed from reference TRBV5-6 and TRBJ2-7, reads DAGVTQSPTHLIKTRGQQVTLRCSPKSGHDTVSWYQQALGQGPQFIFQYYEEEERQRGNFPDRFSGHQFPNYSSELNVNALLLGDSALYLCASSLAGLAGMHEQYFGPGTRLTVT.